Sequencing of this T cell receptor beta chain was carried out in a study of T cell responses to AZD1222 COVID-19 vaccine. Study in general: Second doses were pooled across both intervals (about 4 or about 12 weeks).

Looked up from germline, CDR1 is MNHEY and CDR2 is SVGAGI. The CDR3 is made up of 12 amino acids. V was cut by 3 bases and J by 4 bases, with 7 bases left in between. Findings and caveats of the study: Regions 160-218 and 743-854 held dominance among vaccine-associated CD4 TCRs, which spanned spike.

As for this clone: Its specificity is not known.

Repertoires were generated with immunoSEQ multiplex PCR, while TCRdb's copy carries only in-frame clones and drops some. This sample has 120,000 to 150,000 clones, with 89% found just once. This receptor was identified in an adult in good health. This specimen consisted of peripheral blood, obtained on day 0 of AZD1222 vaccination. The V and J genes are TRBV6-5 and TRBJ2-7; D uncertain. The chain's CDR3 is CASSYEVYEQYF. The CDR3 DNA reads TGTGCCAGCAGTTATGAAGTATACGAGCAGTACTTC.